This T cell receptor (beta chain) was observed in a study of blood T cell repertoires in COVID-19 (dated by TCRdb to between 2020 and 2021). Regarding the complete study: Samples covering the acute and convalescent phases of COVID-19 were provided by collaborators in the United States, Italy and Spain. Samples came from the ongoing ImmuneRACE study (first 160 participants) plus 1,254 subjects from 6 global collaborators. HLA class I and class II types, where available, came from metadata supplied by the sample provider rather than from assay-based typing. Sample metadata almost always included a de-identified subject ID, COVID-19 status, age in years and sex. The repertoires were made available in a free public database intended to serve as a resource for research on the immune response to SARS-CoV-2. The material from the prospective study consisted of cDNA or gDNA derived from T cells, B-cell-depleted T cells, or PBMCs. Subjects who had been exposed to COVID-19, were actively infected with it, or had recovered from it provided the deeply sampled blood TCRbeta repertoires that made up the dataset.

Study-wide findings and limitations: How much clinical and demographic metadata was included differed by source and by participant, and the metadata was provided uncurated.

As regards this clone: Its cognate antigen has yet to be identified. No qualities accompany the bases; no much larger clone lies one base away.

From the cysteine through the phenylalanine, the CDR3 covers 15 amino acids. Solely the CDR3 DNA is kept, with 45 bases framed from the first base. V is cut by 5 bases and J by 8 bases, and the space between the germline ends is 22 bases. CDR1 and CDR2 are read off the germline V gene (reference sequence) as LNHDA and SQIVND. TCRbeta CDR3 regions were amplified from genomic DNA using the immunoSEQ Assay, a bias-controlled multiplex PCR. In the paper's pipeline: Nucleated cell counts per sample were estimated from amplification of reference gene primers within the assay. Sequence reads were collapsed and filtered to measure the absolute abundance of every unique TCRbeta CDR3 rearrangement. For each sample, productive Simpson clonality was calculated as the square root of Simpson's diversity index over productive rearrangements. Held by TCRdb, this immuneACCESS table contains in-frame sequences only and omits some clones. Under half of the omission traces to an unresolved V gene where checked; the cause of the rest is unknown. V, J and clone size derive from that table, while D and trimming were established from the DNA sequence. The sample yields 100,000 to 150,000 clones; roughly 80% were counted once. Of the sample, around 13% is held by the ten largest clones.

A second Seattle source provided samples from volunteer blood donors who had recovered from COVID-19. Whole blood was collected in K2EDTA tubes by collaborating institutions according to the institutions' own protocols. Collaborator samples were shipped for TCRbeta analysis as frozen whole blood, isolated PBMCs, or DNA extracted from either sample type. The sequenced material came from peripheral blood. The chain is assembled from TRBV19 and TRBJ2-7, and the D gene may be TRBD1, 6 bases matching. This TCR was recovered from a woman in her twenties or thirties who had recovered from COVID-19. CDR3 protein: CASSGLGLGAEQQYF. Read as DNA, the sequence is TGTGCCAGTAGTGGGCTTGGACTGGGGGCCGAACAGCAGTACTTC.